Listed below are T cell receptor beta chains from one sample, sequenced in a study of T cells in Graves' hyperthyroidism and ophthalmopathy. TCRdb re-analysed the multiplex PCR reads in MiXCR, keeping a single row per CDR3 protein. In the table there are more than 650,000 distinct CDR3 sequences, 12% to 15% of which are singletons. Input material: blood. Receptors were obtained from a woman under 30 with Graves' hyperthyroidism. Both conserved end residues are part of each CDR3. D genes are given only for firm matches. For some rows the clone size is stated as once, few or many, or as a class when expanded; others skip it.

>TRBV30|TRBJ2-1|TRBD2|.
TGTGCCTGGAGTGTCCTGCGAACTAGCGGGGCCTACAATGAGCAGTTCTTC
CAWSVLRTSGAYNEQFF
>TRBV9|TRBJ2-7|TRBD2|many
TGTGCCAGCAGCGCCCAACTAGCGGGGAGCTACGAGCAGTACTTC
CASSAQLAGSYEQYF
>TRBV6-2/TRBV6-3|TRBJ2-7|.|many
TGTGCCAGCAGTTACTCGTCTGGGCGCTACGAGCAGTACTTC
CASSYSSGRYEQYF
>TRBV7-9|TRBJ2-7|.|few
TGTGCCAGCAGCTTAGCCGGACTTGAAGCCTACGAGCAGTACTTC
CASSLAGLEAYEQYF
>TRBV6-5|TRBJ2-7|TRBD2|once
TGTGCCAGCAGTTCCAAAGGACTAGCGGGAGGCCGAGTATATGAGCAGTACTTC
CASSSKGLAGGRVYEQYF
>TRBV20-1|TRBJ2-7|.|many
TGCAGTGCTAGAGCTCTTTTCGTCGGCGAGCAGTACTTC
CSARALFVGEQYF
>TRBV20-1|TRBJ1-2|.|many
TGCAGTGCTTCGGGACACATCAACTATGGCTACACCTTC
CSASGHINYGYTF
>TRBV20-1|TRBJ2-2|TRBD2|many
TGCAGTGCTCTCAGCGGGAGGAAAACCGGGGAGCTGTTTTTT
CSALSGRKTGELFF
>TRBV24-1|TRBJ2-3|TRBD2|.
TGTGCCACCAGTGCCGGGGGGGGCAGCGGCCGTACCCCGGGAGATACGCAGTATTTT
CATSAGGGSGRTPGDTQYF
>TRBV7-2|TRBJ2-1|TRBD2|.
TGTGCCAGCAGCTTATTGCACAATCAGGGGTGGACTAGCGGGAGTTACAATGAGCAGTTCTTC
CASSLLHNQGWTSGSYNEQFF
>TRBV6-1|TRBJ2-1|.|few
TGTGCCAGCATCAGCGGCTACAATGAGCAGTTCTTC
CASISGYNEQFF
>TRBV18|TRBJ2-1|.|.
TGTGCCAGCTCACCAAACTTAGCGGAGCCCCCGCTCTTC
CASSPNLAEPPLF
>TRBV3-1|TRBJ2-1|.|many
TGTGCCAGCAGCCAAAGCGTCGGTGTTGTCTATGAGCAGTTCTTC
CASSQSVGVVYEQFF
>TRBV18|TRBJ2-5|.|many
TGTGCCAGCTCACCACGGTCGGAGACCCAGTACTTC
CASSPRSETQYF
>TRBV28|TRBJ2-1|TRBD2|many
TGTGCCAGCAGTTTGACTAGCGGGAGGTCCAATGAGCAGTTCTTC
CASSLTSGRSNEQFF
>TRBV6-1|TRBJ1-5|TRBD1|few
TGTGCCAGCAGTCCCGTTGGCAGGGGGTTTTCGAGCAATCAGCCCCAGCATTTT
CASSPVGRGFSSNQPQHF
>TRBV18|TRBJ2-7|.|few
TGTGCCAGCTCACCCAGTGAAGGGAGCTCCTACGAGCAGTACTTC
CASSPSEGSSYEQYF
>TRBV24-1|TRBJ2-3|TRBD1|few
TGTGCCACCAGCCAACCGAGGCAGGGGGAAGCGATAAAGCAGTATTTT
CATSQPRQGEAIKQYF
>TRBV7-2|TRBJ2-1|.|many
TGTGCCAGCAGCTTTACACCTTACAATGAGCAGTTCTTC
CASSFTPYNEQFF
>TRBV6-2/TRBV6-3|TRBJ2-6|.|.
TGTGCCAGCAGTTACCACACAGGGTCCCCTTCCGGGGCCAACGTCCTGACTTTC
CASSYHTGSPSGANVLTF
>TRBV9|TRBJ1-6|.|.
TGTGCCAGCAGTGATCGCAGGGGCGCCAATTCACCCCTCCACTTT
CASSDRRGANSPLHF
>TRBV7-9|TRBJ2-3|.|.
TGTGCCAGCAGCCCCCCCGGGCCTGGAACCCTCGATACGCAGTATTTT
CASSPPGPGTLDTQYF
>TRBV6-1|TRBJ1-1|.|few
TGTGCCAGCAGTACGAGGGGGTCGTACACTGAAGCTTTCTTT
CASSTRGSYTEAFF
>TRBV30|TRBJ2-6|.|few
TGTGCCTGGAGTGGGGGCCGTCTCTCTGGGGCCAACGTCCTGACTTTC
CAWSGGRLSGANVLTF
>TRBV28|TRBJ2-3|TRBD2|many
TGTGCCAGCAGACCTACTAGCGGGAGGGCCACAGATACGCAGTATTTT
CASRPTSGRATDTQYF
>TRBV12-3/TRBV12-4|TRBJ1-2|.|many
TGTGCCATCATGACAATACAGGGCAGCTACACCTTC
CAIMTIQGSYTF
>TRBV6-2/TRBV6-3|TRBJ2-2|.|.
TGTGCCAGCAGTTACTCGGGAAAGCGGAGATACACCGGGGAGCTGTTTTTT
CASSYSGKRRYTGELFF
>TRBV7-2|TRBJ2-1|TRBD2|many
TGTGCCAGCAGGGGCCTTGGACTAGCGGAGGGGTTTAGCTCCTACAATGAGCAGTTCTTC
CASRGLGLAEGFSSYNEQFF
>TRBV30|TRBJ1-5|.|many
TGTGCCTGGAGGCAGGGAATGAAGGCCCAGCATTTT
CAWRQGMKAQHF
>TRBV18|TRBJ2-7|.|.
TGTGCCAGCTCACCAGAGTCCGCCTACGAGCAGTACTTC
CASSPESAYEQYF
>TRBV20-1|TRBJ2-7|TRBD1|many
TGCAGTGCTGAAGACGGGACAGCCTACGAGCAGTACTTC
CSAEDGTAYEQYF
>TRBV5-1|TRBJ2-7|.|many
TGCGCCAGCAGCCCAGGGACCGGCAGGAATTACGAGCAGTACTTC
CASSPGTGRNYEQYF
>TRBV7-9|TRBJ1-6|.|few
TGTGCCAGCAGACCAAACGGGGATTTACCCCTCCACTTT
CASRPNGDLPLHF
>TRBV2|TRBJ2-5|.|many
TGTGCCAGCAAAATTCCAGCGTACCAAGAGACCCAGTACTTC
CASKIPAYQETQYF
>TRBV20-1|TRBJ2-1|.|many
TGCAGTGCTACACGGATGAGCTCCTACAATGAGCAGTTCTTC
CSATRMSSYNEQFF
>TRBV4-1|TRBJ1-2|TRBD1|many
TGCGCCAGCAGCCCCCGGGGGACAGGAACCTTCTCCTATGGCTACACCTTC
CASSPRGTGTFSYGYTF
>TRBV27|TRBJ1-4|TRBD1|.
TGTGCCAGCAGGCGACAGGGGGAAAATGAAAAACTGTTTTTT
CASRRQGENEKLFF
>TRBV30|TRBJ2-7|.|many
TGTGCCTGGACTCAGAGCGGACAGATCCACGAGCAGTACTTC
CAWTQSGQIHEQYF
>TRBV18|TRBJ2-7|TRBD1|many
TGTGCCAGCTCACCAACAGGGGGGTCCTACGAGCAGTACTTC
CASSPTGGSYEQYF
>TRBV2|TRBJ2-1|.|many
TGTGCCAGCAGTTCATCGACAAGCAGCTCCTACAATGAGCAGTTCTTC
CASSSSTSSSYNEQFF
>TRBV2|TRBJ1-2|.|few
TGTGCCAGCAGTGAACCGGGGAGGCAGGGACTACTCTATGGCTACACCTTC
CASSEPGRQGLLYGYTF
>TRBV11-1|TRBJ2-7|.|.
TGTGCCAGCAGCTTATTTAGGGGGTACTACGAGCAGTACTTC
CASSLFRGYYEQYF
>TRBV19|TRBJ1-2|TRBD1|few
TGTGCCAGTAGTCCGCTCGACAGGGTAAAGGGCTACACCTTC
CASSPLDRVKGYTF
>TRBV28|TRBJ2-7|.|many
TGTGCCAGCAGTCCCCTCGGGACAAACTCCTACGAGCAGTACTTC
CASSPLGTNSYEQYF
>TRBV14|TRBJ2-7|TRBD2|few
TGTGCCAGCAGACGAAGCGGGAGCTCCTACGAGCAGTACTTC
CASRRSGSSYEQYF
>TRBV2|TRBJ2-2|.|.
TGTGCCAGCAGTTTAACTAGAGTTGAGGCCGGGGAGCTGTTTTTT
CASSLTRVEAGELFF
>TRBV5-1|TRBJ2-3|TRBD2|few
TGCGCCAGCAGCGCGGGGACTAGCGGGCTCACAGATACGCAGTATTTT
CASSAGTSGLTDTQYF
>TRBV10-3|TRBJ2-3|.|.
TGTGCCATCAGTGAGTCCGCTACCACAGATACGCAGTATTTT
CAISESATTDTQYF